Listed below are T cell receptor beta chains from one sample, sequenced in a study of T cells after yellow fever vaccination. TCRdb analysed the 5' RACE reads with MiXCR anew, one entry per CDR3 protein. The sample holds 310,000 or so distinct CDR3 sequences, about 6.6% seen once. The sample in question was PBMCs, obtained roughly 46 days after the first yellow fever vaccination. These receptors were collected from a man aged 18 to 30 who received the YFV17D yellow fever vaccine. Each CDR3 is given with its conserved first and last residue. D genes are given only for firm matches. Where a row states a size, it is once, few, many or the class of an expanded clone; other rows omit it.

d_call: -
v_call: TRBV28
cdr3_length: 16
clone_size: -
j_call: TRBJ2-1
cdr3_aa: CASSLGDENLYNEQFF
cdr3_nt: TGTGCCAGCAGTTTGGGGGACGAAAATCTTTACAATGAGCAGTTCTTC

d_call: -
v_call: TRBV5-1
cdr3_length: 14
clone_size: few
j_call: TRBJ1-1
cdr3_aa: CATQILPGNTEAFF
cdr3_nt: TGCGCCACCCAGATATTACCGGGGAACACTGAAGCTTTCTTT

d_call: TRBD1
v_call: TRBV25-1
cdr3_length: 15
clone_size: -
j_call: TRBJ1-1
cdr3_aa: CASREDRVWGTEAFF
cdr3_nt: TGTGCCAGCAGGGAAGACAGGGTTTGGGGCACTGAAGCTTTCTTT

d_call: -
v_call: TRBV12-3/TRBV12-4
cdr3_length: 13
clone_size: -
j_call: TRBJ2-1
cdr3_aa: CASNNPGAVEQFF
cdr3_nt: TGTGCCAGCAACAACCCCGGGGCGGTTGAGCAGTTCTTC

d_call: TRBD2
v_call: TRBV5-1
cdr3_length: 17
clone_size: many
j_call: TRBJ2-3
cdr3_aa: CASSFLLAGTSTDTQYF
cdr3_nt: TGCGCCAGCAGCTTTTTACTAGCGGGGACTAGCACAGATACGCAGTATTTT

d_call: TRBD2
v_call: TRBV7-2
cdr3_length: 16
clone_size: few
j_call: TRBJ2-5
cdr3_aa: CASSDGLAGGQETQYF
cdr3_nt: TGTGCCAGCAGCGATGGACTAGCGGGGGGTCAAGAGACCCAGTACTTC

d_call: -
v_call: TRBV5-1
cdr3_length: 16
clone_size: few
j_call: TRBJ2-3
cdr3_aa: CASRDLADSYTDTQYF
cdr3_nt: TGCGCCAGCAGGGATCTCGCGGACTCCTACACAGATACGCAGTATTTT

d_call: -
v_call: TRBV6-2/TRBV6-3
cdr3_length: 15
clone_size: many
j_call: TRBJ2-2
cdr3_aa: CASSYSKRDTGELFF
cdr3_nt: TGTGCCAGCAGTTACTCGAAAAGGGACACCGGGGAGCTGTTTTTT

d_call: TRBD1
v_call: TRBV12-3/TRBV12-4
cdr3_length: 14
clone_size: many
j_call: TRBJ1-1
cdr3_aa: CASSFNRGPSEAFF
cdr3_nt: TGTGCCAGCAGTTTTAACAGGGGTCCCAGTGAAGCTTTCTTT

d_call: -
v_call: TRBV7-2
cdr3_length: 16
clone_size: few
j_call: TRBJ2-1
cdr3_aa: CASSSTWGATYNEQFF
cdr3_nt: TGTGCCAGCAGCTCTACATGGGGGGCAACCTACAATGAGCAGTTCTTC

d_call: TRBD1
v_call: TRBV5-1
cdr3_length: 15
clone_size: few
j_call: TRBJ2-2
cdr3_aa: CASSLDNRGAGELFF
cdr3_nt: TGCGCCAGCAGCTTGGATAACAGGGGAGCCGGGGAGCTGTTTTTT

d_call: -
v_call: TRBV4-2
cdr3_length: 15
clone_size: -
j_call: TRBJ1-6
cdr3_aa: CASSQETELNSPLHF
cdr3_nt: TGTGCCAGCAGCCAAGAGACCGAACTTAATTCACCCCTCCACTTT

d_call: -
v_call: TRBV4-3
cdr3_length: 13
clone_size: many
j_call: TRBJ2-5
cdr3_aa: CASSQVREETQYF
cdr3_nt: TGCGCCAGCAGCCAAGTCAGGGAAGAGACCCAGTACTTC

d_call: -
v_call: TRBV6-6
cdr3_length: 13
clone_size: few
j_call: TRBJ2-3
cdr3_aa: CASGPMYTDTQYF
cdr3_nt: TGTGCCAGCGGGCCGATGTACACAGATACGCAGTATTTT

d_call: TRBD2
v_call: TRBV9
cdr3_length: 16
clone_size: many
j_call: TRBJ2-3
cdr3_aa: CASSVGLAGGTDTQYF
cdr3_nt: TGTGCCAGCAGCGTAGGTCTAGCGGGGGGCACAGATACGCAGTATTTT

d_call: -
v_call: TRBV11-2
cdr3_length: 12
clone_size: -
j_call: TRBJ1-1
cdr3_aa: CASQSLNTEAFF
cdr3_nt: TGTGCCAGTCAGTCTCTGAACACTGAAGCTTTCTTT

d_call: -
v_call: TRBV7-9
cdr3_length: 14
clone_size: many
j_call: TRBJ2-5
cdr3_aa: CASSYWALQETQYF
cdr3_nt: TGTGCCAGCAGCTACTGGGCTTTACAAGAGACCCAGTACTTC

d_call: -
v_call: TRBV5-1
cdr3_length: 13
clone_size: few
j_call: TRBJ1-1
cdr3_aa: CASAVGGTTEAFF
cdr3_nt: TGCGCCAGCGCCGTAGGAGGGACGACTGAAGCTTTCTTT

d_call: -
v_call: TRBV2
cdr3_length: 15
clone_size: -
j_call: TRBJ2-3
cdr3_aa: CASDKDGRFTDTQYF
cdr3_nt: TGTGCCAGCGATAAGGACGGCCGCTTCACAGATACGCAGTATTTT

d_call: TRBD2
v_call: TRBV7-9
cdr3_length: 17
clone_size: -
j_call: TRBJ2-3
cdr3_aa: CASSLTGTSGFGDTQYF
cdr3_nt: TGTGCCAGCAGCCTTACCGGGACTAGCGGGTTCGGGGATACGCAGTATTTT

d_call: TRBD1
v_call: TRBV20-1
cdr3_length: 16
clone_size: few
j_call: TRBJ2-7
cdr3_aa: CSARDPKTGGGYEQYF
cdr3_nt: TGCAGTGCTAGAGATCCCAAGACAGGGGGCGGATACGAGCAGTACTTC

d_call: -
v_call: TRBV20-1
cdr3_length: 16
clone_size: few
j_call: TRBJ2-5
cdr3_aa: CSAPTYPASGLETQYF
cdr3_nt: TGCAGTGCTCCCACTTACCCCGCATCGGGCTTAGAGACCCAGTACTTC

d_call: TRBD2
v_call: TRBV4-2
cdr3_length: 16
clone_size: -
j_call: TRBJ2-3
cdr3_aa: CASSQDPSGGKDTQYF
cdr3_nt: TGTGCCAGCAGCCAAGATCCTAGCGGGGGGAAAGATACGCAGTATTTT

d_call: -
v_call: TRBV5-6
cdr3_length: 15
clone_size: many
j_call: TRBJ1-6
cdr3_aa: CASSRDILGNSPLHF
cdr3_nt: TGTGCCAGCAGCCGGGACATCTTAGGGAATTCACCCCTCCACTTT

d_call: TRBD1
v_call: TRBV27
cdr3_length: 15
clone_size: -
j_call: TRBJ2-3
cdr3_aa: CATNGGQGRTDTQYF
cdr3_nt: TGTGCCACCAATGGGGGACAGGGTAGGACAGATACGCAGTATTTT

d_call: -
v_call: TRBV6-4
cdr3_length: 14
clone_size: many
j_call: TRBJ2-3
cdr3_aa: CASSSTRSRNTQYF
cdr3_nt: TGTGCCAGCAGTTCGACTAGATCGAGGAATACGCAGTATTTT

d_call: -
v_call: TRBV7-2
cdr3_length: 14
clone_size: many
j_call: TRBJ1-1
cdr3_aa: CASSPPTGGTEAFF
cdr3_nt: TGTGCCAGCAGCCCACCGACCGGGGGCACTGAAGCTTTCTTT

d_call: -
v_call: TRBV5-1
cdr3_length: 13
clone_size: many
j_call: TRBJ2-1
cdr3_aa: CASSQGSYNEQFF
cdr3_nt: TGCGCCAGCAGTCAGGGCTCCTACAATGAGCAGTTCTTC

d_call: -
v_call: TRBV7-8
cdr3_length: 13
clone_size: -
j_call: TRBJ1-2
cdr3_aa: CASSSPWREGYTF
cdr3_nt: TGTGCCAGCAGCTCCCCGTGGAGGGAAGGCTACACCTTC

d_call: TRBD1
v_call: TRBV7-2
cdr3_length: 16
clone_size: -
j_call: TRBJ1-5
cdr3_aa: CASSLRTGTSNQPQHF
cdr3_nt: TGTGCCAGCAGCCTCAGGACAGGGACGAGCAATCAGCCCCAGCATTTT

d_call: -
v_call: TRBV5-1
cdr3_length: 13
clone_size: few
j_call: TRBJ2-5
cdr3_aa: CASCQGGQETQYF
cdr3_nt: TGCGCCAGCTGCCAGGGAGGACAAGAGACCCAGTACTTC